This paragraph reports one T cell receptor (beta chain). Antigen unknown. Profiling relied on immunoSEQ multiplex PCR, and the TCRdb table lists in-frame clones only, not all of them. The sample includes 150,000 or so clones, 86% of them seen just once. This CDR3 is 16 amino acids long. Germline CDR1 is SGHAT and CDR2 is FQNNGV. The junction had 14 bases not matched to a gene; V was cut back by 6 bases and J by 7 bases. These data come from a study of cytomegalovirus exposure and HLA in healthy donors. The study, taken as a whole, reports: Cytomegalovirus-associated status was assigned to some 180 TCR beta chains.

Donors were drawn from the approximately 120-subject validation cohort, separate from the approximately 640-subject first cohort. This chain connects TRBV11-2 to TRBJ1-4; 7 nucleotides agree with TRBD1. Sequencing was carried out using PBMCs. The receptor was isolated from a human donor in good health. CDR3 sequence: CASRLQGQGGGEKLFF. CDR3 in DNA: TGTGCCAGCAGATTACAGGGGCAGGGTGGTGGTGAAAAACTGTTTTTT. The full variable domain, rest sourced from reference TRBV11-2 and TRBJ1-4, is EAGVAQSPRYKIIEKRQSVAFWCNPISGHATLYWYQQILGQGPKLLIQFQNNGVVDDSQLPKDRFSAERLKGVDSTLKIQPAKLEDSAVYLCASRLQGQGGGEKLFFGSGTQLSVL.